Listed here are 32 T cell receptor beta chains from one sample, sequenced in a study of blood T cell repertoires in COVID-19. The repertoire was sequenced with immunoSEQ multiplex PCR; TCRdb's copy has only in-frame clones and lacks some. The data show 250,000 to 300,000 clones, with about 87% seen just once and 6.9% held by the top ten. The material sequenced was peripheral blood. These TCRs come from a woman in her twenties or thirties who had recovered from COVID-19.

The chain is built from TRBV6-2 or TRBV6-3 and TRBJ2-1; perhaps TRBD1 as D (5 bases). This CDR3 region has 14 residues. Trimming took off 1 base at V and 10 bases at J, with 14 bases between the two ends. From germline, CDR1 is MNHEY and CDR2 SVGEGT. CDR3 region: CASSYFFVGQEQFF. The DNA of the CDR3 is TGTGCCAGCAGTTACTTTTTTGTTGGACAAGAGCAGTTCTTC.

The chain recombines TRBV18 with TRBJ2-2; D gene uncertain. The CDR3 is made up of 15 amino acids. V shed 6 bases and J shed 1 base, with 12 bases lying between them. CDR1 is KGHSH, CDR2 LQKENI, per germline. The CDR3 DNA reads TGTGCCAGCTCTCCCCTACTTGTGAACACCGGGGAGCTGTTTTTT. Protein sequence: CASSPLLVNTGELFF. The entire variable domain, with the rest obtained from reference TRBV18 and TRBJ2-2, is as follows: NAGVMQNPRHLVRRRGQEARLRCSPMKGHSHVYWYRQLPEEGLKFMVYLQKENIIDESGMPKERFSAEFPKEGPSILRIQQVVRGDSAAYFCASSPLLVNTGELFFGEGSRLTVL.

The chain carries TRBV19 and TRBJ2-2; perhaps TRBD1 as D (6 bases). V lost 7 bases and J 0 bases, leaving 15 bases between the germline ends. The germline gives CDR1 LNHDA, CDR2 SQIVND (reference sequence). This CDR3 has 16 amino acids. DNA of the CDR3: TGTGCCAGTACCCACCGACAGGCTCCGAACACCGGGGAGCTGTTTTTT. Amino acids: CASTHRQAPNTGELFF.

V usage is TRBV24-1 and J usage is TRBJ1-2; D unresolved. The V end was cut by 4 bases, the J end by 6 bases, with 17 bases between. The germline CDR1 and CDR2 sequences are KGHDR and SFDVKD. The CDR3 totals 15 residues. CDR3 sequence: CATSDFGGPSHGYTF. The CDR3 DNA reads TGTGCCACCAGTGACTTTGGAGGGCCAAGTCATGGCTACACCTTC.

This chain links TRBV5-6 with TRBJ1-6, with D unresolved. V shed 4 bases and J shed 0 bases, with 11 bases lying between them. Germline V lookup: CDR1 SGHDT, CDR2 YYEEEE. The CDR3 spans 16 residues. CDR3 residues: CASSRQTLSYNSPLHF. The CDR3 DNA reads TGTGCCAGCAGCCGACAAACTCTCTCCTATAATTCACCCCTCCACTTT.

About this clone itself: The same CDR3 is also encoded by other DNA sequences in this sample. This chain connects TRBV18 to TRBJ1-2; 7 nucleotides line up with TRBD1. CDR1 is KGHSH, CDR2 LQKENI, per germline. Trimming removed 3 bases from V and 5 bases from J; junction bases left unmatched: 6. CDR3 length: 14 amino acids. The CDR3 region is CASSPPTGRYGYTF. CDR3 DNA sequence: TGTGCCAGCTCACCCCCGACAGGGAGGTATGGCTACACCTTC.

This chain uses TRBV5-1 with TRBJ2-2; 7 nucleotides line up with TRBD2. From germline, CDR1 is SGHRS and CDR2 YFSETQ. Trimming cost V 1 base and J 2 bases; bases outside gene matches: 5. The CDR3 is 16 residues long. This CDR3 is CASSLRQGLNTGELFF. CDR3 coding DNA: TGCGCCAGCAGCTTGAGGCAGGGACTAAACACCGGGGAGCTGTTTTTT.

The V gene is TRBV5-4, the J gene TRBJ2-3, with TRBD1 matching over 11 bases. Germline V gene sequence: CDR1 SGHNT, CDR2 YYREEE (reference sequence). CDR3 length: 16 residues. With 4 bases clipped from V and 3 bases from J, the junction kept 7 bases outside the gene matches. DNA of the CDR3: TGTGCCAGCAGCGATCGGGACAGGGGGTTTACAGATACGCAGTATTTT. Translated: CASSDRDRGFTDTQYF.

This chain links TRBV6-5 with TRBJ2-1, with D unclear. The CDR3 length is 16 residues. V lost 0 bases and J lost 2, with 11 bases in between. The germline V gene has CDR1 MNHEY and CDR2 SVGAGI. The CDR3, as DNA: TGTGCCAGCAGTTACTCGACCCACCAGGCCTACAATGAGCAGTTCTTC. Residues: CASSYSTHQAYNEQFF.

The chain employs TRBV7-8 and TRBJ1-5; perhaps TRBD1 as D (6 bases). Deletions cut 0 bases from V and 7 bases from J, with 7 bases between. CDR1 and CDR2 (germline): SGHVS, FQNEAQ. The CDR3 is made up of 13 amino acids. The CDR3 sequence: CASSLARGQPQHF. The CDR3 DNA reads as TGTGCCAGCAGCTTAGCTAGGGGGCAGCCCCAGCATTTT.

This clone was observed once. V is TRBV7-7 and J is TRBJ2-7; 10 bases align to TRBD1. Germline loops: CDR1 SSHAT, CDR2 FNYEAQ (reference sequence). CDR3 length: 14 residues. After removal of 5 bases from V and 3 bases from J, the junction contained 4 bases not matched to a gene. For the CDR3, the DNA is TGTGCCAGCAGCCCAGGACAGGGGGGCTACGAGCAGTACTTC. Amino acids: CASSPGQGGYEQYF.

The chain combines TRBV14 with TRBJ2-5; D is unresolved. Trimming shortened V by 0 bases and J by 1 base, and 6 bases separated the two germline ends. This CDR3 has 14 residues. CDR1 and CDR2 (germline): SGHDN, FVKESK. As DNA, the CDR3 is TGTGCCAGCAGCCAAGATCCAGGCCAAGAGACCCAGTACTTC. It is translated as CASSQDPGQETQYF.

The rearrangement joins TRBV5-1 to TRBJ1-1, with TRBD1 matching over 8 bases. Germline values: CDR1 SGHRS, CDR2 YFSETQ. The J segment lost 2 bases and the V segment lost 0 bases, leaving 3 bases of the junction unmatched. The CDR3 extends over 15 amino acids. The CDR3 DNA is TGCGCCAGCAGCTTGGTGACAGGGGTTAACACTGAAGCTTTCTTT. Its translation is CASSLVTGVNTEAFF.

The sample holds one count of this clone. The chain is built from TRBV4-3 and TRBJ1-3; D is uncertain. The CDR3 consists of 16 residues. Trimming left V 0 bases short and J 2 bases short, with 11 bases between. Germline CDR1 and CDR2: LGHNA and YSLEER. CDR3 nucleotides: TGCGCCAGCAGCCAAGACAGGTTAGGCGCTGGAAACACCATATATTTT. The encoded protein is CASSQDRLGAGNTIYF.

The chain uses TRBV9 and TRBJ2-2; D unresolved. CDR1 is SGDLS and CDR2 is YYNGEE in the germline V gene. The CDR3 runs to 15 residues. V was pared by 0 bases and J by 7 bases, with 13 bases between. The CDR3 nucleotides read TGTGCCAGCAGCGTAGATCCGGCGGTGGACGGGGAGCTGTTTTTT. Translated: CASSVDPAVDGELFF.

The genes are TRBV4-1 and TRBJ1-1; possible D gene TRBD1, 5 bases. The V gene's germline CDR1 is MGHRA and CDR2 YSYEKL. V lost 1 base and J lost 1, with 10 bases in between. This CDR3 spans 15 amino acids. The CDR3 is CASSQVDTRNTEAFF. The CDR3 nucleotides read TGCGCCAGCAGCCAAGTGGACACGAGGAACACTGAAGCTTTCTTT.

The chain links TRBV6-1 to TRBJ1-4; 7 nucleotides agree with TRBD1. There are 17 residues in the CDR3. CDR1 and CDR2 (germline): MNHNS, SASEGT. Trimming at V came to 3 bases and at J to 7 bases, leaving 14 bases not matched to a gene. The CDR3 sequence is CASSEYHTGTAGEKLFF. The DNA for the CDR3 is TGTGCCAGCAGTGAGTACCACACCGGGACAGCTGGTGAAAAACTGTTTTTT.

This chain's CDR3 is CAISDPGGAGETQYF. The CDR3 nucleotides are TGTGCCATCAGTGACCCCGGGGGGGCCGGCGAGACCCAGTACTTC. This chain links TRBV10-3 with TRBJ2-5; 8 bases map to TRBD2. The CDR3 extends over 15 amino acids. CDR1 is ENHRY and CDR2 is SYGVKD in the germline V gene. With 3 bases clipped from V and 5 bases from J, the junction kept 8 bases outside the gene matches.

This clone was seen just once. The chain is built from TRBV10-3 and TRBJ2-5, with 9 nucleotides matching TRBD1. The CDR3 has 13 residues. V shed 6 bases and J 3 bases; nucleotides not matched to a gene: 2. CDR1 is ENHRY and CDR2 is SYGVKD in the germline V gene. In DNA, the CDR3 is TGTGCCATCAGGGGACAGGGAGAAGAGACCCAGTACTTC. As protein: CAIRGQGEETQYF.

The chain couples TRBV30 to TRBJ1-2, with D perhaps matching TRBD1 (5 bases). This CDR3 contains 12 residues. Germline V gene data show CDR1 as GTSNPN and CDR2 as SVGIG (reference sequence). V lost 1 base and J lost 2, with 5 bases in between. The CDR3 loop is CAWSAGNYGYTF. The CDR3 nucleotides are TGTGCCTGGAGTGCAGGGAACTATGGCTACACCTTC.

This chain joins TRBV7-2 and TRBJ1-4; D might be TRBD1 (5 bases). The V end lost 1 base, the J end lost 2 bases, and 11 bases lay between the germline ends. The germline CDR1 and CDR2 sequences are SGHTA and FQGNSA. The CDR3 length is 16 residues. The CDR3 DNA sequence: TGTGCCAGCAGCTTAGTTGGGAGGGGCACTAATGAAAAACTGTTTTTT. Translating it yields CASSLVGRGTNEKLFF.

The chain recombines TRBV20-1 with TRBJ2-5; 10 bases agree with TRBD2. V lost 3 bases and J lost 1; bases outside the gene matches: 5. Germline V gives CDR1 DFQATT, CDR2 SNEGSKA (reference sequence). The CDR3 is 15 amino acids. CDR3 DNA: TGCAGTGCTAGTGGGAGCGGGGGGGCCCAAGAGACCCAGTACTTC. Amino acid sequence: CSASGSGGAQETQYF.

The chain couples TRBV2 to TRBJ1-3, with D uncertain. There are 12 residues in the CDR3. Per the germline V gene, CDR1 is SNHLY and CDR2 is FYNNEI. V lost 6 bases and J lost 6, with 9 bases in between. The CDR3 bases are TGTGCCAGCAGCGAGCGGGCAAACACCATATATTTT. Translation: CASSERANTIYF. Combining the CDR3 with reference TRBV2 and TRBJ1-3 gives the whole variable domain EPEVTQTPSHQVTQMGQEVILRCVPISNHLYFYWYRQILGQKVEFLVSFYNNEISEKSEIFDDQFSVERPDGSNFTLKIRSTKLEDSAMYFCASSERANTIYFGEGSWLTVV.

V usage is TRBV10-3 and J usage is TRBJ2-2; no clear D gene. V was clipped by 2 bases and J by 7 bases, with 5 bases between them. Germline V CDR1 and CDR2: ENHRY, SYGVKD. The CDR3 is 12 residues long. CDR3 DNA sequence: TGTGCCATCAGTGAGACCAGCGGGGAGCTGTTTTTT. Its protein product is CAISETSGELFF.

V usage is TRBV3-1 (or the pseudogene TRBV3-2) and J usage is TRBJ2-5; TRBD1 aligns across 9 bases. This CDR3 is built from 15 residues. The J segment lost 5 bases and the V segment lost 0 bases, leaving 4 bases of the junction unmatched. Germline CDR1 is LGHDT and CDR2 is YNNKEL (reference sequence). CDR3 amino acids: CASSQEGGTGETQYF. CDR3 nucleotides: TGTGCCAGCAGCCAAGAGGGGGGGACAGGGGAGACCCAGTACTTC.

The rearrangement joins TRBV28 to TRBJ1-1, with D possibly matching TRBD1 (6 bases). From germline, CDR1 is MDHEN and CDR2 SYDVKM. Trimming took off 3 bases at V and 2 bases at J, with 25 bases between the two ends. The CDR3 is 19 residues long. The DNA of the CDR3 is TGTGCCAGCAGTTTCCCCAGCAGGGGCCAGGGCAATAGAAACACTGAAGCTTTCTTT. This sequence encodes CASSFPSRGQGNRNTEAFF. The full variable domain, completed using reference TRBV28 and TRBJ1-1, is DVKVTQSSRYLVKRTGEKVFLECVQDMDHENMFWYRQDPGLGLRLIYFSYDVKMKEKGDIPEGYSVSREKKERFSLILESASTNQTSMYLCASSFPSRGQGNRNTEAFFGQGTRLTVV.

This chain uses TRBV7-9 with TRBJ2-1; possibly TRBD2 for D (6 bases). The V and J ends lost 0 bases and 6 bases respectively, with 9 bases between them. Germline V lookup: CDR1 SEHNR, CDR2 FQNEAQ (reference sequence). This CDR3 is 14 amino acids long. The CDR3 spells CASSLARGVNEQFF. CDR3 sequence (DNA): TGTGCCAGCAGCTTAGCGCGGGGAGTCAATGAGCAGTTCTTC.

The gene calls are TRBV19 and TRBJ1-5; 9 nucleotides agree with TRBD1. The CDR3 is made up of 16 amino acids. V shed 0 bases and J 2 bases; nucleotides not matched to a gene: 2. Germline V CDR1 and CDR2: LNHDA, SQIVND (reference sequence). This CDR3 reads CASSIDRTGGNQPQHF. In nucleotides, the CDR3 is TGTGCCAGTAGTATAGACCGGACAGGGGGCAATCAGCCCCAGCATTTT.

The rearrangement joins TRBV10-3 to TRBJ2-1; D is undetermined. The CDR3 totals 16 residues. Trimming removed 4 bases at V and 7 bases at J, with 20 bases between. Germline V gene lookup returns CDR1 ENHRY and CDR2 SYGVKD. The CDR3, as DNA: TGTGCCATCAGTGGGCGTCGGTCCGAGCTCGGGAATGAGCAGTTCTTC. This gives the protein CAISGRRSELGNEQFF.

As DNA, the CDR3 is TGTGCCAGCAGATTTACTACCTCCTACAATGAGCAGTTCTTC. Its protein is CASRFTTSYNEQFF. The chain links TRBV27 to TRBJ2-1; no reliable D call. The CDR3 length is 14 residues. Trimming took 6 bases from V and 0 from J, leaving 9 bases between them. CDR1 is MNHEY, CDR2 SMNVEV, per germline (reference sequence).

The gene calls are TRBV2 and TRBJ1-2; no reliable D call. The ends were cut back, 3 bases at V and 5 bases at J, with 13 bases in the middle. Germline V gene data show CDR1 as SNHLY and CDR2 as FYNNEI. The CDR3 contains 14 residues. DNA of the CDR3: TGTGCCAGCAGTGACTTTTCGGGGAATTATGGCTACACCTTC. It codes for CASSDFSGNYGYTF.

This rearrangement joins TRBV7-3 to TRBJ2-3, with TRBD1 as a possible D gene (5 bases). This CDR3 is built from 18 residues. Per the germline V gene, CDR1 is SGHTA and CDR2 is FQGTGA. The V gene lost 1 base and the J gene lost 0 bases, with 17 bases spanning the gap. CDR3 nucleotides: TGTGCCAGCAGCTTAAAGGGTCGTGTAGGGGTTAGCACAGATACGCAGTATTTT. As protein: CASSLKGRVGVSTDTQYF.